This TCR beta chain derives from a study of human versus mouse CDR3 diversity and MHC coevolution. As for the study in general: Reportedly, immunoSEQ detects one in 200,000 T cells with minimized PCR bias. Study-level points and caveats: Human CDR3s averaged more deletions and insertions than mouse CDR3s.

Produced via immunoSEQ multiplex PCR; TCRdb's table is partial and in-frame only. The table includes 50,000 to 70,000 clones, roughly 93% detected once. CDR1 is SNHLY, CDR2 FYNNEI, per germline. The CDR3 length is 14 residues. V was clipped by 5 bases and J by 0 bases, with 7 bases between them. Sorting isolated naive CD4 T cells lacking CD45RO and expressing CD62L. Details on this clone: Antigen: not known.

The V and J genes are TRBV2 and TRBJ1-4; D is perhaps TRBD1 (5 bases). The clonotype comes from a person in their sixties or seventies in good health. Source material: naive CD4+ T cells from blood. This sample's subset: CD45RO-negative CD62L-positive naive CD4 T cells. CDR3 in amino acids: CASSTRATNEKLFF. The CDR3 DNA is TGTGCCAGCAGTACCAGGGCAACTAATGAAAAACTGTTTTTT.